This TCR beta chain was recorded in a study of identical twins. General study results and limits: Clonotypes of the beta chain that were abundant in cord blood carried fewer insertions (memory repertoires showed none). The same donors were not followed; conclusions instead depended on cross-sectional statistical analysis.

Using its own MiXCR run on the 5' RACE reads, TCRdb lists one record per CDR3 protein. The table records 700,000 or so distinct CDR3 sequences, 8.6% of them present only once. Germline lookup yields CDR1 SNHLY and CDR2 FYNNEI. This CDR3 comprises 13 residues. V gave up 7 bases and J gave up 8 bases, with 17 bases separating them. Donors were all healthy Caucasians. This clonotype has only a few counts. Its target is not known. This sample also appeared in a second study, on yellow fever vaccine responses in identical twins.

This clonotype was obtained from a woman between 18 and 29 years old in good health. What was sequenced was PBMCs. The rearrangement links TRBV2 to TRBJ1-2; D possibly corresponds to TRBD1 (5 bases). In DNA, the CDR3 is TGTGCCAGCAATCTGGCTGGACAAGGGGGCTACACCTTC. It specifies CASNLAGQGGYTF.